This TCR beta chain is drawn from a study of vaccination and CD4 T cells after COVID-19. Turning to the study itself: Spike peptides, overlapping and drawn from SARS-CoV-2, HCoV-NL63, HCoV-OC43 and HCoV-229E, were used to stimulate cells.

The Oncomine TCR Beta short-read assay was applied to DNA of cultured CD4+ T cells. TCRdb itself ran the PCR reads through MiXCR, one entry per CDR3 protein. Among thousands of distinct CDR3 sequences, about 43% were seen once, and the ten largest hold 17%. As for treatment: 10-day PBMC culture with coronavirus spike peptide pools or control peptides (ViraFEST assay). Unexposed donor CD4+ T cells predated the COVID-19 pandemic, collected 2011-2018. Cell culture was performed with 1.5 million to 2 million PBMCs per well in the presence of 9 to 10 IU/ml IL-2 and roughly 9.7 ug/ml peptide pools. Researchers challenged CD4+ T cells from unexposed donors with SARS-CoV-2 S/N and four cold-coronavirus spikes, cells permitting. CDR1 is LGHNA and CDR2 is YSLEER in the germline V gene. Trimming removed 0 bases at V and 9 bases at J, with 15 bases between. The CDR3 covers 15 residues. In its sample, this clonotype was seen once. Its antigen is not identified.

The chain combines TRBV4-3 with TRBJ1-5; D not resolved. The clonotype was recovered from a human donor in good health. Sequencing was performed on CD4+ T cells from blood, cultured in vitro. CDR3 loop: CASSQDLGRFPPQHF. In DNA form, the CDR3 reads TGCGCCAGCAGCCAAGATTTGGGCAGGTTCCCGCCCCAGCATTTT.